This T cell receptor (beta chain) was identified during a study of response to subunit inactivated influenza vaccine. The study, taken as a whole, reports: Authors suggested seasonal influenza vaccinations each recruit few new T cells.

The sample holds a few counts of this clonotype. No antigen is known for it. TCRdb ran MiXCR on the RT-PCR reads and lists one entry per CDR3 protein. Here the sample spans more than 600,000 distinct CDR3 sequences, approximately 17% being singletons. The sequence derives from a man in his fifties who received an inactivated influenza vaccine. Specimen: PBMCs from blood, collected more than 4 days after vaccination.

The CDR3 DNA follows: TGTGCCAGCAGCCAAGATCCAACAGGGCGGGCGGGGACCCAGTACTTC. Amino acid sequence: CASSQDPTGRAGTQYF. The chain uses TRBV4-2 and TRBJ2-5, with D maybe TRBD1 (6 bases). Germline loops: CDR1 LGHNA, CDR2 YNFKEQ. The CDR3 is 16 residues long. Trimming stripped 0 bases from V and 7 bases from J, with 18 bases between.